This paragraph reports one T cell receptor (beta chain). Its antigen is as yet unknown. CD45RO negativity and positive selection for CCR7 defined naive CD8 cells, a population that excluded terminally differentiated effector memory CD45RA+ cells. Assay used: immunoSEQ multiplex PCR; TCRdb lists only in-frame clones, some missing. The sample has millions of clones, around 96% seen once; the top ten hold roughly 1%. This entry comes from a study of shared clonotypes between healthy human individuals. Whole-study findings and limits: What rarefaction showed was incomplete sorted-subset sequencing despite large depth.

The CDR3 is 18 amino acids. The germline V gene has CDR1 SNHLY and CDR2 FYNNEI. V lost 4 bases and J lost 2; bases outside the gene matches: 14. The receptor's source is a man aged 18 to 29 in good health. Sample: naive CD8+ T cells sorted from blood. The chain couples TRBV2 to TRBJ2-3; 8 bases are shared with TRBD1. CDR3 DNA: TGTGCCAGCAGTGGGAGACCCTCGGACAGGGCCCACACAGATACGCAGTATTTT. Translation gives CASSGRPSDRAHTDTQYF. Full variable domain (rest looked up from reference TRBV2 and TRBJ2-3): EPEVTQTPSHQVTQMGQEVILRCVPISNHLYFYWYRQILGQKVEFLVSFYNNEISEKSEIFDDQFSVERPDGSNFTLKIRSTKLEDSAMYFCASSGRPSDRAHTDTQYFGPGTRLTVL.